These 5 T cell receptor beta chains originate from one sample sequenced in a study of blood T cell repertoires in COVID-19. The data were produced by immunoSEQ multiplex PCR, yet TCRdb's version contains in-frame clones alone and is incomplete. The table includes some 130,000 clones, 84% detected once. Input material: peripheral blood. These receptors were taken from a man aged 55 to 70 with acute or convalescent COVID-19.

The chain joins TRBV9 to TRBJ2-2; 10 positions agree with TRBD1. Per the germline V gene, CDR1 is SGDLS and CDR2 is YYNGEE. The junction had 2 bases not matched to a gene; V was cut back by 2 bases and J by 1 base. The CDR3 sequence is 16 residues long. The DNA for the CDR3 is TGTGCCAGCAGCGTCGGACAGGGGGGGAACACCGGGGAGCTGTTTTTT. Translated: CASSVGQGGNTGELFF.

The rearrangement joins TRBV7-8 to TRBJ2-2; 7 bases are shared with TRBD1. The germline gives CDR1 SGHVS, CDR2 FQNEAQ. This CDR3 has 12 amino acids. V lost 5 bases, J lost 9 bases, and 3 bases stayed unmatched. As DNA, the CDR3 is TGTGCCAGCAGCCTACAGGGGTGGGAGCTGTTTTTT. It encodes CASSLQGWELFF.

V is TRBV28 and J is TRBJ1-3, with 8 bases lining up with TRBD1. The J segment lost 0 bases and the V segment lost 6 bases, leaving 7 bases of the junction unmatched. This CDR3 has 16 amino acids. From germline, CDR1 is MDHEN and CDR2 SYDVKM. The CDR3 DNA is TGTGCCAGCAGCATTTCAGGGGGCGGCTCTGGAAACACCATATATTTT. Amino acid sequence: CASSISGGGSGNTIYF.

The chain recombines TRBV7-8 with TRBJ2-4, with TRBD2 matching over 14 bases. The germline CDR1 and CDR2 sequences are SGHVS and FQNEAQ. This CDR3 has 16 amino acids. The J segment lost 6 bases and the V segment lost 3 bases, leaving 4 bases of the junction unmatched. CDR3 DNA: TGTGCCAGCAGCTTTGGACTAGCGGGAGGAGGAAACATTCAGTACTTC. It is translated as CASSFGLAGGGNIQYF. Full variable domain (remainder filled in from reference TRBV7-8 and TRBJ2-4): GAGVSQSPRYKVAKRGQDVALRCDPISGHVSLFWYQQALGQGPEFLTYFQNEAQLDKSGLPSDRFFAERPEGSVSTLKIQRTQQEDSAVYLCASSFGLAGGGNIQYFGAGTRLSVL.

The chain carries TRBV11-3 and TRBJ1-1, with 7 bases matching TRBD1. With 5 bases clipped from V and 5 bases from J, the junction kept 11 bases outside the gene matches. The CDR3 has 15 residues. Germline V gene lookup returns CDR1 SGHNT and CDR2 YENEEA. This CDR3 reads CASSALGQGETEAFF. CDR3 coding DNA: TGTGCCAGCAGCGCCCTGGGGCAGGGGGAGACTGAAGCTTTCTTT.